This T cell receptor (beta chain) was identified in a study of blood T cell repertoires in COVID-19. Across the whole study: PBMCs, B-cell-depleted T cells, or T cells provided the cDNA or gDNA that made up the material.

Profiled with immunoSEQ multiplex PCR; TCRdb holds only in-frame clones, not every one. The data hold about 140,000 clones, with roughly 86% observed a single time. Germline CDR1 reads SNHLY; CDR2 reads FYNNEI. Trimming left V 4 bases short and J 5 bases short, with 8 bases between. This CDR3 is built from 12 residues. V gene TRBV2 combines with J gene TRBJ1-1, with no clear D. This receptor was taken from a man in his 70s with acute or convalescent COVID-19. The specimen was peripheral blood. The CDR3 region is CASSARDTEAFF. CDR3 nucleotides: TGTGCCAGCAGTGCCCGGGATACTGAAGCTTTCTTT.